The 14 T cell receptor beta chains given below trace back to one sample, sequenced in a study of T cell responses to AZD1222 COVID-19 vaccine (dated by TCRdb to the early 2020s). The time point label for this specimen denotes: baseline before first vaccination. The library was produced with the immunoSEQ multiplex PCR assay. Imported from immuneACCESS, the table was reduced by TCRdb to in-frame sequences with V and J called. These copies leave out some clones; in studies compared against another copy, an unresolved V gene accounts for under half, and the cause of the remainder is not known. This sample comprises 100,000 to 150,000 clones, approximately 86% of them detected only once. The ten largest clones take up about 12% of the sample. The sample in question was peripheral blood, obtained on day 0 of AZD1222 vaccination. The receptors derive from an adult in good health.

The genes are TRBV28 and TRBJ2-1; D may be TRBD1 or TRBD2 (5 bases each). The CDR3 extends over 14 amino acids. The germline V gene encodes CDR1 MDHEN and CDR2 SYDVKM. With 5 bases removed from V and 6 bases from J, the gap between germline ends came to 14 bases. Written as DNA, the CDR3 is TGTGCCAGCAGTCCCGTGGGGGAGAGCAATGAGCAGTTCTTC. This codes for CASSPVGESNEQFF.

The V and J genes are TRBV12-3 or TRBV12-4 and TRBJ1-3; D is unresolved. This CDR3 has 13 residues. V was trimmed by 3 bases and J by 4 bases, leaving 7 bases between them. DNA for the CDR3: TGTGCCAGCAGTTTGGCAGCCGGAAACACCATATATTTT. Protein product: CASSLAAGNTIYF.

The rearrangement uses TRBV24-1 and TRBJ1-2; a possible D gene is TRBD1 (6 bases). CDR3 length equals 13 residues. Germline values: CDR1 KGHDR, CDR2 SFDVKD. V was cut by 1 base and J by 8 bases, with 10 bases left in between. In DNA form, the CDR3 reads TGTGCCACCAGTGATTTTACAGGGAAGGGCTACACCTTC. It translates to CATSDFTGKGYTF.

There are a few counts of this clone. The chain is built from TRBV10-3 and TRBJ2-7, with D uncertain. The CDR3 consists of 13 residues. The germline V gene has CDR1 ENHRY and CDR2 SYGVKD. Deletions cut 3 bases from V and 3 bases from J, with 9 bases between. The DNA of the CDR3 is TGTGCCATCAGTGAAGAGTCCTACTACGAGCAGTACTTC. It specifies CAISEESYYEQYF.

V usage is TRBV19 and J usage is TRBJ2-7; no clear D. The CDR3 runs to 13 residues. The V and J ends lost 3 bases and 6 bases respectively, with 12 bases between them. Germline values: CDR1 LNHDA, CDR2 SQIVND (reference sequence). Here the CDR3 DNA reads TGTGCCAGTAGTATGTACGGAACCTCCGAGCAGTACTTC. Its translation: CASSMYGTSEQYF.

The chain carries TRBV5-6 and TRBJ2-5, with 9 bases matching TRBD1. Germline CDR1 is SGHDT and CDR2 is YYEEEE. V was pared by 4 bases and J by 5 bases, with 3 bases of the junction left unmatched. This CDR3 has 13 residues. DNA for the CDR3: TGTGCCAGCAGCGGGGACAGGGAGGAGACCCAGTACTTC. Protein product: CASSGDREETQYF.

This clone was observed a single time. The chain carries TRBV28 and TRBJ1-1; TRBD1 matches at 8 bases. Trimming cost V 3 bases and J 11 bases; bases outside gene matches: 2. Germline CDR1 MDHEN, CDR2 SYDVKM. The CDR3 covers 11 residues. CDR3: CASSFQGAAFF. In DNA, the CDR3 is TGTGCCAGCAGTTTTCAGGGGGCGGCTTTCTTT.

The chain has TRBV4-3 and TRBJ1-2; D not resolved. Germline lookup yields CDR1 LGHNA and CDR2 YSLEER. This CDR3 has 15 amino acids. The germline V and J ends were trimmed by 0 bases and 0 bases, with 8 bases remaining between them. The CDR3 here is CASSQDILANYGYTF. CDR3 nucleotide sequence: TGCGCCAGCAGCCAAGATATCTTAGCTAACTATGGCTACACCTTC.

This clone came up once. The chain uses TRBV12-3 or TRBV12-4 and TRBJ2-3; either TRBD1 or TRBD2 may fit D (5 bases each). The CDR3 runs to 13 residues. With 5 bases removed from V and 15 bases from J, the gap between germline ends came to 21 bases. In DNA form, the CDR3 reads TGTGCCAGCAGTAAGATCTCCGGGACGGATTTTTATTTT. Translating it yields CASSKISGTDFYF.

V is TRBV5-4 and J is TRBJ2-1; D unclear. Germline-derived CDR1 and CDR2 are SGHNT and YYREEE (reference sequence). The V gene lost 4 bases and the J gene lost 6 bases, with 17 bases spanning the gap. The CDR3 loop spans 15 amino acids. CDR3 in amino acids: CASSLNTQWSNEQFF. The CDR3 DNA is TGTGCCAGCAGCCTCAACACCCAATGGTCCAATGAGCAGTTCTTC.

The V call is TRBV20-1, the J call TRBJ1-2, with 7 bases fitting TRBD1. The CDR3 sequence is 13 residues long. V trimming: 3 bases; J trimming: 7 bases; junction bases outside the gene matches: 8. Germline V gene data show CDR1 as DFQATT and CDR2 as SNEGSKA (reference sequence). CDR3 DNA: TGCAGTGCTAGTCCCGACAGGGTAGCTGGCTACACCTTC. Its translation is CSASPDRVAGYTF.

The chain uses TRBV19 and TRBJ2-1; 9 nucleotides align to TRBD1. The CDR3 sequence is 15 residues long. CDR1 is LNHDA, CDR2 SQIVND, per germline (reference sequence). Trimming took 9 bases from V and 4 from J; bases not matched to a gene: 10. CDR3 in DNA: TGTGCCAGCAAAACGACAGGGGGACTATACAATGAGCAGTTCTTC. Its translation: CASKTTGGLYNEQFF.

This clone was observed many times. Here the CDR3 DNA reads TGTGCCAGCAGTGAAGGGACTAGCGGGAGCAATGAGCAGTTCTTC. Translated, it gives CASSEGTSGSNEQFF. This chain uses TRBV6-1 with TRBJ2-1; 13 positions match TRBD2. The CDR3 covers 15 residues. Germline assignment: CDR1 MNHNS and CDR2 SASEGT. The V and J ends lost 1 base and 6 bases, in that order; junction bases with no gene match: 0.

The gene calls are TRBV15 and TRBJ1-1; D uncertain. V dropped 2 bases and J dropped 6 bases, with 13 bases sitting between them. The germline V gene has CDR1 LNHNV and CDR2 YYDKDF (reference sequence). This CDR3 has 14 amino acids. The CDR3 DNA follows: TGTGCCACCAGCAGACAGGCACAGTTGGCTGAAGCTTTCTTT. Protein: CATSRQAQLAEAFF.